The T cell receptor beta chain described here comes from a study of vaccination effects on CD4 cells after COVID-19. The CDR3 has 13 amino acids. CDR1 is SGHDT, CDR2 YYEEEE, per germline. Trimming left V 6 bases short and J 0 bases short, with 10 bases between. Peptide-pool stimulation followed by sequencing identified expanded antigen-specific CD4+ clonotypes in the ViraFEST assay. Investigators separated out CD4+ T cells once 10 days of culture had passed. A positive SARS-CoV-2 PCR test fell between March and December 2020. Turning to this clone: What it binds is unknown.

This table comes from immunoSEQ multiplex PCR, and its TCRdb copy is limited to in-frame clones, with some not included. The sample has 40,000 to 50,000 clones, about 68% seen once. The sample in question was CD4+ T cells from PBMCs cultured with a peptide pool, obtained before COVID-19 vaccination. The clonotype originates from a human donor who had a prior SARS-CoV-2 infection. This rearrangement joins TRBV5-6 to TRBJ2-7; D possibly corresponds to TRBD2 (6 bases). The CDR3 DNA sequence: TGTGCCAGCACGCGGACTAACTCCTACGAGCAGTACTTC. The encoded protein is CASTRTNSYEQYF.